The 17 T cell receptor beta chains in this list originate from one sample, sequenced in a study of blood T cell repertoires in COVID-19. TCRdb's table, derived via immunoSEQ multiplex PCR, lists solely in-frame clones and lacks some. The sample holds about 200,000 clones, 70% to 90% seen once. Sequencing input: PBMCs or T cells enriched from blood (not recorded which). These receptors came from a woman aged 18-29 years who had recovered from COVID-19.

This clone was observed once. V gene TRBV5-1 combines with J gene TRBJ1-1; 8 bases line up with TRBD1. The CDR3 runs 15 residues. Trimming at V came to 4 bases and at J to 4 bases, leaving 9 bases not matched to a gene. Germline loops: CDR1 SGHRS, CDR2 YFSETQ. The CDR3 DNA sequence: TGCGCCAGCAGCAAGGACAGGGTCTTAGGCACTGAAGCTTTCTTT. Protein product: CASSKDRVLGTEAFF.

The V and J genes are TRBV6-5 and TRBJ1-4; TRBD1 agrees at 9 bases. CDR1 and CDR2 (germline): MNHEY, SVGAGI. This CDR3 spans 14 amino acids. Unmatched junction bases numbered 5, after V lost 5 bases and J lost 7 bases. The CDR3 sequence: CASSRDRVREKLFF. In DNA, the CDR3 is TGTGCCAGCAGTCGGGACAGGGTTCGTGAAAAACTGTTTTTT.

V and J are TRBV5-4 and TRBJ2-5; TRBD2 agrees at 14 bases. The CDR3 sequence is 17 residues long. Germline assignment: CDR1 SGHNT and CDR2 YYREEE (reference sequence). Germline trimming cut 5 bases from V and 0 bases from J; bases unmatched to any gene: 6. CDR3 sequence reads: CASRAGLAGGNQETQYF. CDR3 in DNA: TGTGCCAGCAGAGCCGGACTAGCGGGGGGCAACCAAGAGACCCAGTACTTC.

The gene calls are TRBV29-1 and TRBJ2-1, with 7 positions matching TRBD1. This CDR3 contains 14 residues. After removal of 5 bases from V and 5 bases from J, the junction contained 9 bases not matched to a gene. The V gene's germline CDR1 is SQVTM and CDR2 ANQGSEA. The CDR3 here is CSVLGGQVDNEQFF. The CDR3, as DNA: TGCAGCGTTCTCGGTGGACAGGTAGACAATGAGCAGTTCTTC.

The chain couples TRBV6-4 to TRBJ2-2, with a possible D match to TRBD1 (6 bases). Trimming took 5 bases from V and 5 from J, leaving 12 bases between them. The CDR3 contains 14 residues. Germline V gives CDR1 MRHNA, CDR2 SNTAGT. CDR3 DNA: TGTGCCAGCAGTACATACAGGGCTACCGGGGAGCTGTTTTTT. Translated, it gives CASSTYRATGELFF.

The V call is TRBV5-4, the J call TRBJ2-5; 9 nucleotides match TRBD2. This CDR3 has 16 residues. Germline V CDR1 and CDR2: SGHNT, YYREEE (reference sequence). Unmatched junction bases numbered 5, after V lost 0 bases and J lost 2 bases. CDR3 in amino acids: CASSLGLAESQETQYF. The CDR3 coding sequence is TGTGCCAGCAGCTTGGGACTAGCGGAATCTCAAGAGACCCAGTACTTC.

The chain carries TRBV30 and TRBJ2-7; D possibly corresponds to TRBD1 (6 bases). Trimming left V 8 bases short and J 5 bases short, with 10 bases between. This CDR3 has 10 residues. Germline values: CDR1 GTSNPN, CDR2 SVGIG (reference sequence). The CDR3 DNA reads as TGTGCCGAGGGGGAAAACGAGCAGTACTTC. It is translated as CAEGENEQYF.

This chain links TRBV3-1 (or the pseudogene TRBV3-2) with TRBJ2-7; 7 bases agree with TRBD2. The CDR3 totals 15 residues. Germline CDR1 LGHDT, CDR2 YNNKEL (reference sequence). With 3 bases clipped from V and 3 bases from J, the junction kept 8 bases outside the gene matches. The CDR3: CASSQGLPPYYEQYF. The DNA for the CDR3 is TGTGCCAGCAGCCAGGGACTACCCCCTTACTACGAGCAGTACTTC.

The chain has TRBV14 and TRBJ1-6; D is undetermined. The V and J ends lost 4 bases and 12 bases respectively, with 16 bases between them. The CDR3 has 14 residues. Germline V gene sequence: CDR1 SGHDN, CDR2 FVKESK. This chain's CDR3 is CASSPVALRGPLHF. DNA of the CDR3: TGTGCCAGCAGCCCCGTTGCATTACGGGGACCCCTCCACTTT.

In DNA, the CDR3 is TGTGCCAGCAGCCTTCGGACAGGAGCTAACTATGGCTACACCTTC. Translation gives CASSLRTGANYGYTF. The J gene is TRBJ1-2, the V gene TRBV3-1 (or the pseudogene TRBV3-2), with 7 bases fitting TRBD1. V lost 4 bases and J lost 0; bases outside the gene matches: 5. The germline gives CDR1 LGHDT, CDR2 YNNKEL (reference sequence). The CDR3 runs 15 residues.

CDR3 DNA sequence: TGTGCCAGCAATTCAGGATCAGGGAACTACACCTTC. This gives the protein CASNSGSGNYTF. J is TRBJ1-2 and V is TRBV5-4, with TRBD1 as a possible D gene (5 bases). There are 12 residues in the CDR3. CDR1 and CDR2 (germline): SGHNT, YYREEE (reference sequence). The ends were cut back, 6 bases at V and 10 bases at J, with 16 bases in the middle.

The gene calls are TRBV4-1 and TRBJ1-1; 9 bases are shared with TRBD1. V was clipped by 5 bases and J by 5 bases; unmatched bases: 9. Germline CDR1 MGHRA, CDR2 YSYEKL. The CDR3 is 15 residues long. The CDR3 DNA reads TGCGCCAGCAGCGAACCCACAGGGGGCGGAACTGAAGCTTTCTTT. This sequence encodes CASSEPTGGGTEAFF.

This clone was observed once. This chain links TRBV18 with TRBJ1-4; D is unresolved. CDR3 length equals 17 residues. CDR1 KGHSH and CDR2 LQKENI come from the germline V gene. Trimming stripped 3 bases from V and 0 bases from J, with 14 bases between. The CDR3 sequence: CASSPGDIRATNEKLFF. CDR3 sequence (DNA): TGTGCCAGCTCACCCGGTGACATCCGAGCAACTAATGAAAAACTGTTTTTT.

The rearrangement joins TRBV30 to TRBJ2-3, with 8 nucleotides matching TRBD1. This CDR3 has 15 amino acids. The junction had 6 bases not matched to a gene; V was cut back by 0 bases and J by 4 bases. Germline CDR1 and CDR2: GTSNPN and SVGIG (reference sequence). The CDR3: CAWSVSRGLSDTQYF. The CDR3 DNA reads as TGTGCCTGGAGTGTTTCCAGGGGGCTCTCAGATACGCAGTATTTT.

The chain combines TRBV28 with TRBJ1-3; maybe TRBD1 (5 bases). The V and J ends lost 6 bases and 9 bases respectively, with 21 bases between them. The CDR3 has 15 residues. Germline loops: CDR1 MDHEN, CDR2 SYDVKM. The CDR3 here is CASSIKTAGGGTIYF. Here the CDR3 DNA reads TGTGCCAGCAGCATAAAGACGGCCGGGGGAGGCACCATATATTTT.

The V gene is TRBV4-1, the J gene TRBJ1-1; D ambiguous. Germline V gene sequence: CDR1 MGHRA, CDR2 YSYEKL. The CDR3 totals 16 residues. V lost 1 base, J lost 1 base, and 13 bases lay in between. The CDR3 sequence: CASSQAYTEGNTEAFF. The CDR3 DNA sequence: TGCGCCAGCAGCCAAGCATATACGGAGGGGAACACTGAAGCTTTCTTT.

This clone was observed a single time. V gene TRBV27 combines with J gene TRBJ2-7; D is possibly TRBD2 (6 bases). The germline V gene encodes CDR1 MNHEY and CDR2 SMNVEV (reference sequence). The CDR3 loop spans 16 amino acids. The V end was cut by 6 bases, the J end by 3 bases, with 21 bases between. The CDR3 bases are TGTGCCAGCAGATACAATTCGCGCGGGGCTCTCTACGAGCAGTACTTC. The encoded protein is CASRYNSRGALYEQYF.